This T cell receptor (beta chain) came from a study of cytomegalovirus exposure and HLA in healthy donors. Study-level points and caveats: In an earlier analysis, about 87% or about 30%: the productive usage of most TCR beta V segments. The likely origin of a cluster of highly shared sequence variants was a sequencing artifact. Later, TCR association rates were found to vary by HLA locus, highest for DRB1 and lowest for HLA-C. Across donors, sequencing depth was assumed by presence/absence analyses to be roughly uniform.

Turning to this clone: The target antigen is unknown. A junction boundary mismatches the germline segment, possibly from a read error.

The study ran its PCR with 60 Vbeta and 13 Jbeta primers. The table came from immunoSEQ multiplex PCR; TCRdb's copy has only in-frame clones and leaves some out. The sample carries about 160,000 clones, less than 80% recorded once. The CDR3 contains 12 residues. Germline V gives CDR1 SEHNR, CDR2 FQNEAQ (reference sequence). The chain carries TRBV7-9 and TRBJ1-5, with D hard to call. The sample comprised PBMCs. The receptor was derived from a man in his forties in good health and CMV-seronegative. DNA for the CDR3: TGTTCCAGCAGTCCTAACAATCAGCCCCAGCATTTT. This gives the protein CSSSPNNQPQHF. Together with reference TRBV7-9 and TRBJ1-5, the CDR3 gives the full variable domain: DTGVSQNPRHKITKRGQNVTFRCDPISEHNRLYWYRQTLGQGPEFLTYFQNEAQLEKSRLLSDRFSAERPKGSFSTLEIQRTEQGDSAMYLCSSSPNNQPQHFGDGTRLSIL.